This note documents a single T cell receptor (beta chain) sequence. RNA transcripts were the template, and TCR beta CDR3 regions were amplified from them. First-round RT-PCR employed HTBI primers, with a second-round multiplex PCR after it. MiXCR was run by TCRdb on the multiplex PCR reads, yielding one entry per CDR3 protein. The sample records 200,000 to 250,000 distinct CDR3 sequences, approximately 28% being singletons. The data belong to a study of Graves' ophthalmopathy and Graves' hyperthyroidism. Germline values: CDR1 DFQATT, CDR2 SNEGSKA (reference sequence). CDR3 length: 14 residues. After removal of 7 bases from V and 3 bases from J, the junction contained 9 bases not matched to a gene.

The V gene is TRBV20-1, the J gene TRBJ2-7; TRBD1 matches at 10 bases. The sample was peripheral blood. The TCR was taken from a man aged 45-60 years with Graves' ophthalmopathy. Here the CDR3 reads CSVDDRGQDYEQYF. The CDR3 nucleotides read TGCAGTGTCGATGACAGGGGGCAGGACTACGAGCAGTACTTC.